These 19 T cell receptor beta chains were all obtained from the same sample, sequenced in a study of blood T cell repertoires in COVID-19. Assay: immunoSEQ multiplex PCR; the TCRdb copy retains only in-frame clones and omits some. Here the sample spans fewer than 400,000 clones, approximately 86% being singletons. Sample: PBMCs or T cells enriched from blood (not recorded which). The receptors here all came from a woman younger than 30 who had recovered from COVID-19.

Here the CDR3 reads CASSPRTEAFF. In nucleotides, the CDR3 is TGTGCCAGCAGCCCTCGTACTGAAGCTTTCTTT. This rearrangement joins TRBV5-6 to TRBJ1-1; the D is unclear. The V end lost 4 bases, the J end lost 5 bases, and 6 bases lay between the germline ends. The germline V gene has CDR1 SGHDT and CDR2 YYEEEE. The CDR3 contains 11 residues.

The V and J genes are TRBV21-1 and TRBJ2-7; no DNA check was done on the table's D call, TRBD2. TRBV21-1 is a pseudogene segment. The length of the CDR3 is 18 residues. The CDR3, as DNA: TGTGCCAGCAGCAAAATGGTAAGGCTAGCGGGAAAACCCTACGAGCAGTACTTC. Translating it yields CASSKMVRLAGKPYEQYF.

This chain uses TRBV6-5 with TRBJ2-5; the D gene is possibly TRBD2 (7 bases). The CDR3 is 14 residues long. Trimming stripped 6 bases from V and 4 bases from J, with 15 bases between. CDR1 and CDR2 from the germline V gene are MNHEY and SVGAGI. The CDR3 here is CASSSRGGRETQYF. CDR3 nucleotide sequence: TGTGCCAGCAGCTCTAGGGGGGGGCGAGAGACCCAGTACTTC.

In this sample, this clone turned up once. This rearrangement joins TRBV7-2 to TRBJ2-3; D may be TRBD2 (6 bases). V lost 4 bases and J lost 3, with 14 bases in between. Germline V gene data show CDR1 as SGHTA and CDR2 as FQGNSA. This CDR3 spans 15 amino acids. The DNA of the CDR3 is TGTGCCAGCAGCTCGGTCGGGGAGGTAACAGATACGCAGTATTTT. It translates to CASSSVGEVTDTQYF.

This chain links TRBV4-3 with TRBJ1-5, with a weak D call TRBD1 (6 bases). Looked up from germline, CDR1 is LGHNA and CDR2 is YSLEER. Trimming took off 4 bases at V and 5 bases at J, with 15 bases between the two ends. The CDR3 sequence is 15 residues long. CDR3 bases: TGCGCCAGCAGCCCAGACGTTCAGGGGTATCAGCCCCAGCATTTT. Encoded protein: CASSPDVQGYQPQHF.

This clone has a count of ten or more. The chain is built from TRBV27 and TRBJ2-1; 12 bases line up with TRBD2. The V segment lost 5 bases and the J segment 9 bases; nucleotides outside the gene matches: 11. The CDR3 consists of 16 residues. CDR1 and CDR2 (germline): MNHEY, SMNVEV (reference sequence). The CDR3 sequence is CASSATGTSGWGEQFF. The CDR3 DNA follows: TGTGCCAGCAGTGCAACCGGGACTAGCGGGTGGGGTGAGCAGTTCTTC.

This clone was observed a few times. The chain joins TRBV20-1 to TRBJ1-5; D unclear. Germline CDR1 is DFQATT and CDR2 is SNEGSKA (reference sequence). The CDR3 has 10 residues. Trimming shortened V by 6 bases and J by 4 bases, and 4 bases separated the two germline ends. The CDR3 reads CSAKNQPQHF. CDR3 nucleotide sequence: TGCAGTGCCAAAAATCAGCCCCAGCATTTT.

This clone was seen only once. The chain uses TRBV5-6 and TRBJ2-3; TRBD2 might be the D (6 bases). V was pared by 4 bases and J by 2 bases, with 14 bases between. Germline CDR1 reads SGHDT; CDR2 reads YYEEEE. CDR3 size: 15 residues. CDR3 sequence: CASSRGLGNTDTQYF. CDR3 bases: TGTGCCAGCAGCCGGGGGTTAGGGAACACAGATACGCAGTATTTT.

The CDR3, as DNA: TGTGCCTGGACAGGGCAGGATACGCAGTATTTT. This encodes CAWTGQDTQYF. The J gene is TRBJ2-3, the V gene TRBV30, with D maybe TRBD1 (5 bases). From germline, CDR1 is GTSNPN and CDR2 SVGIG (reference sequence). Trimming stripped 4 bases from V and 6 bases from J, with 8 bases between. CDR3 length: 11 residues.

The CDR3 DNA sequence: TGTGCCAGCAGCTTAATGACGGGGGGCACAGATACGCAGTATTTT. Its protein is CASSLMTGGTDTQYF. The chain carries TRBV7-3 and TRBJ2-3; the D gene is possibly TRBD2 (6 bases). The CDR3 is made up of 15 amino acids. V lost 1 base to trimming and J lost 1 base, with 9 bases between them. Per germline, CDR1 SGHTA and CDR2 FQGTGA.

The rearrangement joins TRBV7-9 to TRBJ1-5, with D hard to call. Germline loops: CDR1 SEHNR, CDR2 FQNEAQ (reference sequence). The CDR3 length is 12 residues. V dropped 5 bases and J dropped 4 bases, with 6 bases sitting between them. The CDR3 region is CASSVQNQPQHF. CDR3 in DNA: TGTGCCAGCAGCGTACAGAATCAGCCCCAGCATTTT.

This clone was observed once. V gene TRBV7-9 combines with J gene TRBJ2-7; D call uncertain. This CDR3 is 15 amino acids long. The germline CDR1 and CDR2 sequences are SEHNR and FQNEAQ (reference sequence). Trimming took 2 bases from V and 3 from J, leaving 14 bases between them. The CDR3 spells CASSLLRSPNYEQYF. The CDR3 coding sequence is TGTGCCAGCAGCTTATTGAGGAGCCCAAACTACGAGCAGTACTTC.

The V gene is TRBV6-5, the J gene TRBJ1-3, with TRBD1 matching over 8 bases. The CDR3 has 14 amino acids. V shed 6 bases, J shed 4 bases, and the junction held 5 bases outside the gene matches. Germline V lookup: CDR1 MNHEY, CDR2 SVGAGI. The CDR3 loop is CASSRQGRGNTIYF. The CDR3 DNA sequence: TGTGCCAGCAGCCGACAGGGGCGGGGAAACACCATATATTTT.

This rearrangement joins TRBV5-1 to TRBJ1-2; no clear D. Trimming removed 0 bases from V and 1 base from J, with 7 bases in between. The CDR3 sequence is 14 residues long. The germline gives CDR1 SGHRS, CDR2 YFSETQ. The CDR3 coding sequence is TGCGCCAGCAGCTTGGACAGCCTTAACTATGGCTACACCTTC. This gives the protein CASSLDSLNYGYTF.

The chain uses TRBV14 and TRBJ2-7; D call uncertain. This CDR3 is 10 amino acids long. With 7 bases removed from V and 4 bases from J, the gap between germline ends came to 5 bases. Germline CDR1 and CDR2: SGHDN and FVKESK. The DNA for the CDR3 is TGTGCCAGCATATCGTACGAGCAGTACTTC. This gives the protein CASISYEQYF.

The CDR3 sequence: CASSPGQYYGYTF. DNA of the CDR3: TGTGCCAGTAGTCCGGGACAATACTATGGCTACACCTTC. The chain carries TRBV19 and TRBJ1-2, with D perhaps TRBD1 (6 bases). The CDR3 runs to 13 residues. Trimming took off 5 bases at V and 3 bases at J, with 10 bases between the two ends. The germline CDR1 and CDR2 sequences are LNHDA and SQIVND (reference sequence).

The chain uses TRBV18 and TRBJ2-4; 7 nucleotides match TRBD2. The germline V gene encodes CDR1 KGHSH and CDR2 LQKENI. CDR3 length: 17 amino acids. V shed 3 bases, J shed 0 bases, and the junction held 8 bases outside the gene matches. CDR3 sequence (DNA): TGTGCCAGCTCACCGGTCGGGGGGAACCTAGCCAAAAACATTCAGTACTTC. Its translation is CASSPVGGNLAKNIQYF. The full variable domain, with the rest looked up from reference TRBV18 and TRBJ2-4, is NAGVMQNPRHLVRRRGQEARLRCSPMKGHSHVYWYRQLPEEGLKFMVYLQKENIIDESGMPKERFSAEFPKEGPSILRIQQVVRGDSAAYFCASSPVGGNLAKNIQYFGAGTRLSVL.

The chain combines TRBV5-4 with TRBJ2-6; no reliable D call. Germline CDR1 SGHNT, CDR2 YYREEE (reference sequence). The length of the CDR3 is 18 residues. The germline V and J ends were trimmed by 4 bases and 0 bases, with 17 bases remaining between them. The CDR3 DNA follows: TGTGCCAGCAGCCCGACTCCCCCTCATAGCTCTGGGGCCAACGTCCTGACTTTC. Protein sequence: CASSPTPPHSSGANVLTF. Looking up the rest from reference TRBV5-4 and TRBJ2-6 gives the full variable domain: ETGVTQSPTHLIKTRGQQVTLRCSSQSGHNTVSWYQQALGQGPQFIFQYYREEENGRGNFPPRFSGLQFPNYSSELNVNALELDDSALYLCASSPTPPHSSGANVLTFGAGSRLTVL.

The CDR3 coding sequence is TGTGCCAGCAGCTTAGTTTACGGACAGGGGGTATCGTCCGGGGAGCTGTTTTTT. Protein product: CASSLVYGQGVSSGELFF. This chain joins TRBV11-2 and TRBJ2-2, with 10 bases matching TRBD1. Germline V gene sequence: CDR1 SGHAT, CDR2 FQNNGV. V trimming: 1 base; J trimming: 6 bases; junction bases outside the gene matches: 11. The CDR3 covers 18 residues.